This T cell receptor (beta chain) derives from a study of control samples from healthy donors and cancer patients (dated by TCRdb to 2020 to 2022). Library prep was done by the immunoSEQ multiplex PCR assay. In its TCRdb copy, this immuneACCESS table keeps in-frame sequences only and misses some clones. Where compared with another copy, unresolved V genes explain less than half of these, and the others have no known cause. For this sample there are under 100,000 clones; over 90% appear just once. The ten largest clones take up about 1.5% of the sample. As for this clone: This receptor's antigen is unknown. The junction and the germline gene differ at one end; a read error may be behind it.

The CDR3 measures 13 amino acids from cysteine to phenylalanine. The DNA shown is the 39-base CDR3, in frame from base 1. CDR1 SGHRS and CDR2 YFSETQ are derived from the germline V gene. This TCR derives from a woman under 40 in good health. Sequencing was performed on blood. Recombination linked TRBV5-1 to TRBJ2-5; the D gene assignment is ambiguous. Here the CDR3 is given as CASSTSGPGEEHF. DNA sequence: TGCGCCAGCAGCACGTCTGGCCCGGGCGAGGAACACTTC.